The rows below give T cell receptor beta chains drawn from one sample of a study of shared clonotypes between healthy human individuals. TCRdb's table, derived via immunoSEQ multiplex PCR, lists solely in-frame clones and lacks some. The sample contains fewer than 2.5 million clones, roughly 93% of which appear only once. Material for sequencing was naive CD4+ T cells from PBMCs. The receptors were gathered from a man aged 18 to 29 in good health. Some clones in this sample may be carry-over from other donors' samples. CDR3s include the opening cysteine and the closing phenylalanine or tryptophan. D genes are given only for firm matches. Rows give clone size only sometimes, using once, few, many, or a class for an expanded clone.

CDR3 protein: CASSQPRASGLGYEQYF; CDR3 DNA: TGTGCCAGCAGCCAACCCCGGGCTAGCGGGCTTGGCTACGAGCAGTACTTC; D gene: TRBD2; J gene: TRBJ2-7; clone size: -; V gene: TRBV4-2
CDR3 protein: CASSRVAGTNEKLFF; CDR3 DNA: TGTGCCAGCAGCCGGGTGGCAGGGACTAATGAAAAACTGTTTTTT; D gene: -; J gene: TRBJ1-4; clone size: -; V gene: TRBV7-9
CDR3 protein: CASSLSPGQANSPLHF; CDR3 DNA: TGTGCCAGCAGTTTAAGCCCGGGACAGGCCAATTCACCCCTCCACTTT; D gene: TRBD1; J gene: TRBJ1-6; clone size: -; V gene: TRBV28
CDR3 protein: CASSLVVLAGGSPYEQYF; CDR3 DNA: TGTGCCAGCAGCTTAGTGGTACTAGCGGGAGGGTCCCCCTACGAGCAGTACTTC; D gene: TRBD2; J gene: TRBJ2-7; clone size: -; V gene: TRBV7-2
CDR3 protein: CASSPGQGSRYEQYF; CDR3 DNA: TGTGCCAGCTCACCCGGACAGGGGAGTAGGTACGAGCAGTACTTC; D gene: TRBD1; J gene: TRBJ2-7; clone size: once; V gene: TRBV18
CDR3 protein: CASSETSGNAYEQYF; CDR3 DNA: TGTGCCAGCAGTGAGACTAGCGGGAACGCCTACGAGCAGTACTTC; D gene: TRBD2; J gene: TRBJ2-7; clone size: -; V gene: TRBV2
CDR3 protein: CASSSPQARGSYEQYF; CDR3 DNA: TGTGCCAGCAGTTCTCCCCAAGCCCGGGGCTCCTACGAGCAGTACTTC; D gene: -; J gene: TRBJ2-7; clone size: -; V gene: TRBV28
CDR3 protein: CASSQGRAGNEQFF; CDR3 DNA: TGTGCCAGCAGCCAAGGAAGGGCGGGCAATGAGCAGTTCTTC; D gene: -; J gene: TRBJ2-1; clone size: -; V gene: TRBV14
CDR3 protein: CASSLGTGELFF; CDR3 DNA: TGTGCCAGCAGCTTAGGGACCGGGGAGCTGTTTTTT; D gene: -; J gene: TRBJ2-2; clone size: -; V gene: TRBV11-3
CDR3 protein: CASSPLDRNTEAFF; CDR3 DNA: TGTGCCAGCTCACCGTTGGACAGAAACACTGAAGCTTTCTTT; D gene: -; J gene: TRBJ1-1; clone size: -; V gene: TRBV18
CDR3 protein: CASSYSTGMGGNTIYF; CDR3 DNA: TGTGCCAGCAGTTATTCGACAGGGATGGGAGGAAACACCATATATTTT; D gene: TRBD1; J gene: TRBJ1-3; clone size: -; V gene: TRBV6-5
CDR3 protein: CASSSKWVVNTEAFF; CDR3 DNA: TGTGCCAGCAGTTCAAAGTGGGTTGTGAACACTGAAGCTTTCTTT; D gene: -; J gene: TRBJ1-1; clone size: -; V gene: TRBV28
CDR3 protein: CASSTNRDPGELFF; CDR3 DNA: TGTGCCAGTAGTACGAACAGGGACCCCGGGGAGCTGTTTTTT; D gene: -; J gene: TRBJ2-2; clone size: -; V gene: TRBV19
CDR3 protein: CASSLNAIYNEQFF; CDR3 DNA: TGCGCCAGCAGCTTGAATGCGATCTACAATGAGCAGTTCTTC; D gene: -; J gene: TRBJ2-1; clone size: -; V gene: TRBV5-1
CDR3 protein: CASSLKTGPYGYTF; CDR3 DNA: TGTGCCAGCAGCTTGAAAACAGGGCCCTATGGCTACACCTTC; D gene: -; J gene: TRBJ1-2; clone size: -; V gene: TRBV5-4
CDR3 protein: CASSQQGGNQPQHF; CDR3 DNA: TGTGCCAGCAGCCAACAAGGGGGGAATCAGCCCCAGCATTTT; D gene: -; J gene: TRBJ1-5; clone size: -; V gene: TRBV5-6
CDR3 protein: CASSLTAGTSFREQYF; CDR3 DNA: TGTGCCAGCAGCTTAACGGCCGGGACTAGCTTCCGGGAGCAGTACTTC; D gene: TRBD2; J gene: TRBJ2-7; clone size: -; V gene: TRBV7-3
CDR3 protein: CASSLSLGQGNTEAFF; CDR3 DNA: TGTGCCAGCAGTTTATCGTTGGGACAGGGAAACACTGAAGCTTTCTTT; D gene: TRBD1; J gene: TRBJ1-1; clone size: -; V gene: TRBV28
CDR3 protein: CASSRLTFSGNTIYF; CDR3 DNA: TGTGCCAGTAGTCGTTTGACTTTCTCTGGAAACACCATATATTTT; D gene: -; J gene: TRBJ1-3; clone size: once; V gene: TRBV19
CDR3 protein: CASSEWGEAFF; CDR3 DNA: TGTGCCAGCAGTGAATGGGGGGAAGCTTTCTTT; D gene: -; J gene: TRBJ1-1; clone size: few; V gene: TRBV2
CDR3 protein: CASSERKGEYQPQHF; CDR3 DNA: TGTGCCAGCAGTGAAAGGAAAGGGGAGTATCAGCCCCAGCATTTT; D gene: -; J gene: TRBJ1-5; clone size: -; V gene: TRBV6-1
CDR3 protein: CASSLAGSSYEQYF; CDR3 DNA: TGCGCCAGCAGCTTGGCAGGGAGCTCCTACGAGCAGTACTTC; D gene: -; J gene: TRBJ2-7; clone size: -; V gene: TRBV5-1
CDR3 protein: CASSFRGQSKGHEQFF; CDR3 DNA: TGTGCCAGCAGTTTTCGGGGACAGTCCAAAGGCCATGAGCAGTTCTTC; D gene: TRBD1; J gene: TRBJ2-1; clone size: -; V gene: TRBV28
CDR3 protein: CASSPTGGDTEAFF; CDR3 DNA: TGTGCCAGCTCACCAACAGGGGGGGACACTGAAGCTTTCTTT; D gene: TRBD1; J gene: TRBJ1-1; clone size: once; V gene: TRBV18
CDR3 protein: CASSPFQGDTQYF; CDR3 DNA: TGTGCCAGCTCACCTTTTCAGGGGGATACGCAGTATTTT; D gene: -; J gene: TRBJ2-3; clone size: -; V gene: TRBV18
CDR3 protein: CASSIDPGADTQYF; CDR3 DNA: TGTGCCAGTAGTATAGACCCTGGGGCGGATACGCAGTATTTT; D gene: -; J gene: TRBJ2-3; clone size: -; V gene: TRBV19
CDR3 protein: CASSKGPGGNEKLFF; CDR3 DNA: TGTGCCAGCTCAAAGGGTCCAGGAGGGAATGAAAAACTGTTTTTT; D gene: -; J gene: TRBJ1-4; clone size: -; V gene: TRBV18
CDR3 protein: CASTITLGTGGYEQYF; CDR3 DNA: TGTGCCAGCACCATAACTTTGGGGACAGGGGGGTACGAGCAGTACTTC; D gene: TRBD1; J gene: TRBJ2-7; clone size: -; V gene: TRBV2
CDR3 protein: CASSQRGGETQYF; CDR3 DNA: TGTGCCAGCAGCCAGCGGGGGGGGGAGACCCAGTACTTC; D gene: TRBD2; J gene: TRBJ2-5; clone size: -; V gene: TRBV11-3
CDR3 protein: CASSLTGSNQPQHF; CDR3 DNA: TGTGCCAGCTCGCTTACAGGGTCCAATCAGCCCCAGCATTTT; D gene: -; J gene: TRBJ1-5; clone size: -; V gene: TRBV18
CDR3 protein: CSVQRSYSYNEQFF; CDR3 DNA: TGCAGCGTCCAAAGATCCTACTCCTACAATGAGCAGTTCTTC; D gene: -; J gene: TRBJ2-1; clone size: -; V gene: TRBV29-1
CDR3 protein: CASSSDRAYEQYF; CDR3 DNA: TGCGCCAGCAGCTCTGACAGGGCCTACGAGCAGTACTTC; D gene: TRBD1; J gene: TRBJ2-7; clone size: -; V gene: TRBV5-1
CDR3 protein: CATSRDPGGYNEQFF; CDR3 DNA: TGTGCCACCAGCAGAGACCCGGGCGGTTACAATGAGCAGTTCTTC; D gene: -; J gene: TRBJ2-1; clone size: -; V gene: TRBV15
CDR3 protein: CASSLGFGEETQYF; CDR3 DNA: TGTGCCAGCAGCTTGGGATTTGGGGAAGAGACCCAGTACTTC; D gene: -; J gene: TRBJ2-5; clone size: -; V gene: TRBV5-6
CDR3 protein: CAWSVENQPQHF; CDR3 DNA: TGTGCCTGGAGTGTGGAGAATCAGCCCCAGCATTTT; D gene: -; J gene: TRBJ1-5; clone size: few; V gene: TRBV30
CDR3 protein: CASSFGTSGRSDTQYF; CDR3 DNA: TGTGCCAGCAGCTTCGGGACTAGCGGCCGTTCAGATACGCAGTATTTT; D gene: TRBD2; J gene: TRBJ2-3; clone size: once; V gene: TRBV7-9
CDR3 protein: CASSKARGTNTGELFF; CDR3 DNA: TGTGCCAGCAGCAAAGCTAGAGGGACCAACACCGGGGAGCTGTTTTTT; D gene: -; J gene: TRBJ2-2; clone size: -; V gene: TRBV21-1
CDR3 protein: CASNRQGSDTEAFF; CDR3 DNA: TGTGCCAGCAACAGACAGGGGTCGGACACTGAAGCTTTCTTT; D gene: TRBD1; J gene: TRBJ1-1; clone size: -; V gene: TRBV6-1
CDR3 protein: CASRASGRYVNEQFF; CDR3 DNA: TGTGCCAGCAGGGCTAGCGGGAGGTATGTCAATGAGCAGTTCTTC; D gene: TRBD2; J gene: TRBJ2-1; clone size: -; V gene: TRBV6-1
CDR3 protein: CATRRATNEKLFF; CDR3 DNA: TGTGCCACCAGGCGTGCAACTAATGAAAAACTGTTTTTT; D gene: -; J gene: TRBJ1-4; clone size: -; V gene: TRBV15
CDR3 protein: CASSPQINSPLHF; CDR3 DNA: TGTGCCAGCAGCCCGCAGATAAATTCACCCCTCCACTTT; D gene: -; J gene: TRBJ1-6; clone size: -; V gene: TRBV11-2
CDR3 protein: CASSLEVGGYEAFF; CDR3 DNA: TGTGCCAGCAGCTTAGAAGTGGGAGGCTATGAAGCTTTCTTT; D gene: -; J gene: TRBJ1-1; clone size: -; V gene: TRBV11-2
CDR3 protein: CASSPTRRTGELFF; CDR3 DNA: TGTGCCAGCAGCCCGACAAGGCGGACAGGGGAGCTGTTTTTT; D gene: -; J gene: TRBJ2-2; clone size: -; V gene: TRBV11-2
CDR3 protein: CASSPPEKTQYF; CDR3 DNA: TGTGCCAGCTCACCACCGGAGAAGACCCAGTACTTC; D gene: -; J gene: TRBJ2-5; clone size: -; V gene: TRBV18
CDR3 protein: CASSQDRGDIQYF; CDR3 DNA: TGTGCCAGCAGCCAGGACAGGGGGGACATTCAGTACTTC; D gene: TRBD1; J gene: TRBJ2-4; clone size: -; V gene: TRBV4-2
CDR3 protein: CASSHDTGRDTEAFF; CDR3 DNA: TGTGCCAGCAGCCACGACACAGGAAGGGACACTGAAGCTTTCTTT; D gene: -; J gene: TRBJ1-1; clone size: -; V gene: TRBV4-2
CDR3 protein: CASSWDRGGGETQYF; CDR3 DNA: TGTGCCAGCAGTTGGGACAGGGGTGGAGGCGAGACCCAGTACTTC; D gene: TRBD1; J gene: TRBJ2-5; clone size: -; V gene: TRBV5-6
CDR3 protein: CASRTGTVYEQYF; CDR3 DNA: TGTGCCAGCAGGACCGGGACCGTGTACGAGCAGTACTTC; D gene: -; J gene: TRBJ2-7; clone size: -; V gene: TRBV2
CDR3 protein: CASSLRQRGQPQHF; CDR3 DNA: TGTGCCAGCAGCTTAAGACAGCGTGGTCAGCCCCAGCATTTT; D gene: -; J gene: TRBJ1-5; clone size: -; V gene: TRBV14
CDR3 protein: CASGGGAAGEKLFF; CDR3 DNA: TGTGCCAGCGGGGGGGGAGCGGCCGGTGAAAAACTGTTTTTT; D gene: -; J gene: TRBJ1-4; clone size: -; V gene: TRBV6-5
CDR3 protein: CAWSVLGIGSYEKLFF; CDR3 DNA: TGTGCCTGGAGTGTACTGGGGATAGGGTCGTACGAAAAACTGTTTTTT; D gene: -; J gene: TRBJ1-4; clone size: -; V gene: TRBV30
CDR3 protein: CAWRQQPYQETQYF; CDR3 DNA: TGTGCCTGGAGGCAACAACCGTACCAAGAGACCCAGTACTTC; D gene: -; J gene: TRBJ2-5; clone size: -; V gene: TRBV30
CDR3 protein: CASSLKQGTGEQYF; CDR3 DNA: TGTGCCAGCAGCTTAAAGCAGGGGACAGGGGAGCAGTACTTC; D gene: TRBD1; J gene: TRBJ2-7; clone size: -; V gene: TRBV7-3
CDR3 protein: CASSLAFTTMDYEQYF; CDR3 DNA: TGTGCCAGCAGCTTAGCGTTCACAACGATGGATTACGAGCAGTACTTC; D gene: -; J gene: TRBJ2-7; clone size: -; V gene: TRBV7-2
CDR3 protein: CASSSGAGGVTDTQYF; CDR3 DNA: TGTGCCAGCAGCTCCGGAGCGGGAGGGGTAACAGATACGCAGTATTTT; D gene: TRBD2; J gene: TRBJ2-3; clone size: -; V gene: TRBV7-9
CDR3 protein: CASSFRQGYEQYF; CDR3 DNA: TGTGCCAGCAGCTTTAGACAGGGCTACGAGCAGTACTTC; D gene: TRBD1; J gene: TRBJ2-7; clone size: -; V gene: TRBV7-9
CDR3 protein: CASSTLAGPDTQYF; CDR3 DNA: TGTGCCAGCAGTACTCTAGCGGGGCCAGATACGCAGTATTTT; D gene: TRBD2; J gene: TRBJ2-3; clone size: once; V gene: TRBV27
CDR3 protein: CASSQYGSYGYTF; CDR3 DNA: TGCGCCAGCAGCCAGTATGGTTCCTATGGCTACACCTTC; D gene: -; J gene: TRBJ1-2; clone size: once; V gene: TRBV4-1